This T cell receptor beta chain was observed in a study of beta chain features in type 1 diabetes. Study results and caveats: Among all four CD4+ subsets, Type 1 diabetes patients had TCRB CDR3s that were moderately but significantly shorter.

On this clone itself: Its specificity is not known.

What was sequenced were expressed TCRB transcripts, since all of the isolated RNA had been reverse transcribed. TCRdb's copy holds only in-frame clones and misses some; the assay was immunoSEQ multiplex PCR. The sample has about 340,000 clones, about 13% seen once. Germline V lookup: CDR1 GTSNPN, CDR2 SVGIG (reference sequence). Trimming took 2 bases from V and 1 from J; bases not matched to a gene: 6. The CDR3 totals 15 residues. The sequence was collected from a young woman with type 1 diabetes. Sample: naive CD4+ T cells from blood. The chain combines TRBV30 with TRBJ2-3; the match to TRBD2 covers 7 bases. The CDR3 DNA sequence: TGTGCCTGGAGTAGCGGGACTTCTGGCACAGATACGCAGTATTTT. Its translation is CAWSSGTSGTDTQYF.